This T cell receptor (beta chain) emerged from a study of T cells in Graves' hyperthyroidism and ophthalmopathy. Study outcomes and limitations: Researchers found most expanded thyroid clonotypes above 0.001 in blood as well. The model identified upcoming ophthalmopathy a median approximately six months ahead of onset. A 13 V-J model separated ophthalmopathy from stable hyperthyroidism.

TCR beta CDR3 sequences were amplified from RNA transcripts. RT-PCR in the first round (using the HTBI primer set) targeted the TCR CDR3. TCRdb analysed the multiplex PCR reads with MiXCR anew, one entry per CDR3 protein. The sample has more than 250,000 distinct CDR3 sequences, 15% seen once. Clinical symptoms, serum thyroxine and TRAb, thyroid ultrasound and orbital computed tomography together formed the diagnostic basis. This CDR3 has 13 residues. Trimming pared 0 bases from V and 5 bases from J, leaving 10 bases between. Germline CDR1 is SQVTM and CDR2 is ANQGSEA. This clonotype was seen only a few times. Its antigen remains unknown.

The TCR originated in a woman aged 45-59 years with Graves' hyperthyroidism that later progressed to Graves' ophthalmopathy. The material sequenced was blood. The chain links TRBV29-1 to TRBJ2-5, with D perhaps given as TRBD1 or TRBD2 (5 bases each). CDR3 coding DNA: TGCAGCGTTGAAGATGGGGGATGGGAGACCCAGTACTTC. Translation gives CSVEDGGWETQYF.